The T cell receptor beta chain under discussion was sequenced for a study of blood T cell repertoires in COVID-19. Study-level background: Nucleic acid was either cDNA or gDNA, and it came from T cells, B-cell-depleted T cells, or PBMCs.

Enrolled during active infection, Seattle patients were then followed longitudinally. Germline V gives CDR1 MDHEN, CDR2 SYDVKM. With 2 bases clipped from V and 2 bases from J, the junction kept 5 bases outside the gene matches. This CDR3 is built from 15 residues. How the authors handled the data: The authors estimated nucleated cell counts from reference gene primer amplification. Sequencing used immunoSEQ multiplex PCR; TCRdb keeps in-frame clones, though not all of them. V and J calls and clone size are given by that table; D and trimming were obtained from the DNA. The sample comprises about 120,000 clones, 81% of which are singletons, and approximately 18% rests with the top ten.

The clonotype comes from a young man with COVID-19, enrolled during active disease. This chain uses TRBV28 with TRBJ2-7; 8 bases map to TRBD2. Sequencing was carried out using peripheral blood. The CDR3, as DNA: TGTGCCAGCAGTTTAGAAATAGCGGGACCCTACGAGCAGTACTTC. This sequence encodes CASSLEIAGPYEQYF. Full variable domain (outside the CDR3, taken from reference TRBV28 and TRBJ2-7): DVKVTQSSRYLVKRTGEKVFLECVQDMDHENMFWYRQDPGLGLRLIYFSYDVKMKEKGDIPEGYSVSREKKERFSLILESASTNQTSMYLCASSLEIAGPYEQYFGPGTRLTVT.